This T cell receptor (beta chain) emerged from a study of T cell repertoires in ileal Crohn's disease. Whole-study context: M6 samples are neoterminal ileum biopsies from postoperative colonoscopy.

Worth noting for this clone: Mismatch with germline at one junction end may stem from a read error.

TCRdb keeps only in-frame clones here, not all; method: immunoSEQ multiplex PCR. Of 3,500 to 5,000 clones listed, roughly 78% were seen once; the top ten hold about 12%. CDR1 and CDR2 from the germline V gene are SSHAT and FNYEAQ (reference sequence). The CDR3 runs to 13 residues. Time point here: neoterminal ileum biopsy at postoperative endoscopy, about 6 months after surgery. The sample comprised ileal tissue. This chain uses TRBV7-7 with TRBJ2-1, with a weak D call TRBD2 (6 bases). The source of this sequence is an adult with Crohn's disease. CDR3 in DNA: TGTGCTAGCAGCGCCGGACTACTCAATGAGCAGTTCTTC. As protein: CASSAGLLNEQFF.